This TCR beta chain comes out of a study of cytomegalovirus exposure and HLA in healthy donors. The V end lost 6 bases, the J end lost 1 base, and 27 bases lay between the germline ends. The germline V gene encodes CDR1 SGHAT and CDR2 FQNNGV. The CDR3 spans 19 residues. In the PCR, 60 Vbeta and 13 Jbeta primers were used. Sequencing was performed with immunoSEQ multiplex PCR; in TCRdb, only in-frame clones are kept and a portion is missing. The table has 160,000 or so clones, less than 80% seen once. This chain links TRBV11-2 with TRBJ1-1, with D unclear. The sample taken for sequencing was PBMCs. The clonotype was recovered from a woman in her thirties or forties in good health and CMV-seronegative. Here the CDR3 reads CASSSLNPRHSLRNTEAFF. Here the CDR3 DNA reads TGTGCCAGCAGTTCCCTCAATCCCCGACATTCCCTCAGGAACACTGAAGCTTTCTTT. The variable domain in full, with the rest retrieved from reference TRBV11-2 and TRBJ1-1, is EAGVAQSPRYKIIEKRQSVAFWCNPISGHATLYWYQQILGQGPKLLIQFQNNGVVDDSQLPKDRFSAERLKGVDSTLKIQPAKLEDSAVYLCASSSLNPRHSLRNTEAFFGQGTRLTVV.